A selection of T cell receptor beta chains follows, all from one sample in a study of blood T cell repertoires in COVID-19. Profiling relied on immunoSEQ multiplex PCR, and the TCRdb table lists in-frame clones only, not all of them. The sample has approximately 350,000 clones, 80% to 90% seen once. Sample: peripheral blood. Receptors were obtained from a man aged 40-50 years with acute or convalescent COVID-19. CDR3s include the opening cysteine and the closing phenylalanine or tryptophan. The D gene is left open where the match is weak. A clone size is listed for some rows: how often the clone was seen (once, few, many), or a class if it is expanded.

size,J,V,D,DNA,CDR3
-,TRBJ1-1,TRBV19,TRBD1,TGTGCCAGTACACACAGGGGATGGGACACTGAAGCTTTCTTT,CASTHRGWDTEAFF
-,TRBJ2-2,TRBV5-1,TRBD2,TGCGCCAGCAGCCCAACTAGCGGGACCACCGGGGAGCTGTTTTTT,CASSPTSGTTGELFF
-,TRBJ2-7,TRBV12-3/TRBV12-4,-,TGTGCCAGCAGTTCCGACAGGCCTAACGAGCAGTACTTC,CASSSDRPNEQYF
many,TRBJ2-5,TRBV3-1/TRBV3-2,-,TGTGCCAGCAGCCCCAAAGCGAGGAGTTGGGGCGAGACCCAGTACTTC,CASSPKARSWGETQYF
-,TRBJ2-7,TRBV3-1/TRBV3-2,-,TGTGCCAGCAGCCAAGACTTTTTCGGTTCCTACGAGCAGTACTTC,CASSQDFFGSYEQYF
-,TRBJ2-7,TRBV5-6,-,TGTGCCAGCAGCCTGGCCCGCGAGCAGTACTTC,CASSLAREQYF
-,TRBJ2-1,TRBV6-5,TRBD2,TGTGCCAGCATGGCCGGGAGGGCCTACAATGAGCAGTTCTTC,CASMAGRAYNEQFF
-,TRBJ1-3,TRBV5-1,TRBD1,TGCGCCAGCAGCTGGGACAGTGCGAGAAACACCATATATTTT,CASSWDSARNTIYF
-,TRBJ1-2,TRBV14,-,TGTGCCAGCAGCCAATTCCCCGGGACAAGTGGCTACACCTTC,CASSQFPGTSGYTF
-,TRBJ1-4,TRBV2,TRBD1,TGTGCCAGCATCTCCGGGACAGGTCGAGAAAAACTGTTTTTT,CASISGTGREKLFF
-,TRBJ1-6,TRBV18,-,TGTGCCAGCTCACCAGGACAGCGCTATAATTCACCCCTCCACTTT,CASSPGQRYNSPLHF
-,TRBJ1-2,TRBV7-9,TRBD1,TGTGCCAGCAGCCCCGGGACAGCATATGGCTACACCTTC,CASSPGTAYGYTF
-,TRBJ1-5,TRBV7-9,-,TGTGCCAGCAGCCTGGACGGGAATAATCAGCCCCAGCATTTT,CASSLDGNNQPQHF
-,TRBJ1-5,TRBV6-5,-,TGTGCCAGCCGGGGGAGTGTGGTGGGCAATCAGCCCCAGCATTTT,CASRGSVVGNQPQHF
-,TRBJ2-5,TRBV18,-,TGTGCCAGCTCACCACGGGTCGGCAGGGTCGGTTTACAAGAGACCCAGTACTTC,CASSPRVGRVGLQETQYF
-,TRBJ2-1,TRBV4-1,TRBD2,TGCGCCAGCAGCCCGATTAGCGGGAGCTACAATGAGCAGTTCTTC,CASSPISGSYNEQFF
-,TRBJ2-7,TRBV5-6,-,TGTGCCAGCAGCTTGGATTGGGATCCTGGGACTTCGGGCTACGAGCAGTACTTC,CASSLDWDPGTSGYEQYF
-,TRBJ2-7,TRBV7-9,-,TGTGCCAGCACCACAGGTTCCGAGCAGTACTTC,CASTTGSEQYF
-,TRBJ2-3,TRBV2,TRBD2,TGTGCCAGCAGTTCCGGGACTAGCGGATACACAGATACGCAGTATTTT,CASSSGTSGYTDTQYF
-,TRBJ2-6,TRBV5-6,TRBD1,TGTGCCAGCAGCTTCCCAGGGGGCGCCGGGGCCAACGTCCTGACTTTC,CASSFPGGAGANVLTF
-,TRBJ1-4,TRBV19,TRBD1,TGTGCCAGTAGTCTCATCGAGGGACAGGGAAATGAAAAACTGTTTTTT,CASSLIEGQGNEKLFF
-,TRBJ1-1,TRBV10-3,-,TGTGCCATCAGTGAGCCCCCCGGGGGCACTGAAGCTTTCTTT,CAISEPPGGTEAFF
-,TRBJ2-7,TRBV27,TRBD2,TGTGCCAGCAGTTTGAGGACTAGCGGGGTTTACGAGCAGTACTTC,CASSLRTSGVYEQYF
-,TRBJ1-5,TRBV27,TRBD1,TGTGCCAGCAGAACAGGGGGTGGGGGTCAGCCCCAGCATTTT,CASRTGGGGQPQHF
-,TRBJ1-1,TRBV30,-,TGTGCCTGGAACAGAAACACTGAAGCTTTCTTT,CAWNRNTEAFF
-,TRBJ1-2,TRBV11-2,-,TGTGCCAGCAGCCCCGGGGGGAGCTATGGCTACACCTTC,CASSPGGSYGYTF
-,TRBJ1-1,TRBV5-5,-,TGCGCCAGCAGCTTGTCGTTGAACACTGAAGCTTTCTTT,CASSLSLNTEAFF
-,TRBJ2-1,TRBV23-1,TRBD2,TGCGCCAGCAGTCAACCCATAGCGGGAGGGCCTTTAAGCGAGCAGTTCTTC,CASSQPIAGGPLSEQFF
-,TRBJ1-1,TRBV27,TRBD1,TGTGCCAGCAGTATCGGACAGGCAACCCGTTTGAACACTGAAGCTTTCTTT,CASSIGQATRLNTEAFF
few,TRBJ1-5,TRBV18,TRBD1,TGTGCCAGCTCTATAGACAGGGGGAGCAATCAGCCCCAGCATTTT,CASSIDRGSNQPQHF
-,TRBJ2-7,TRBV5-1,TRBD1,TGCGCCAGCAGGCCCACAGGGGACGAGCAGTACTTC,CASRPTGDEQYF
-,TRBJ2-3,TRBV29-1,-,TGCAGCGTTGAGGTAGACAGTAGCACAGATACGCAGTATTTT,CSVEVDSSTDTQYF
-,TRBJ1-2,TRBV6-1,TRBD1,TGTGCCAGCAGTGACGCACAGGGGGTATCTGTCTACACCTTC,CASSDAQGVSVYTF
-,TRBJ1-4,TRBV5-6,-,TGTGCCAGCAGCTTGGAGGCAGGATTGAATGAAAATCTGTTTTTT,CASSLEAGLNENLFF
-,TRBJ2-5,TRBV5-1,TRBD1,TGCGCCAGCAGCTTTTCACAGGGGGTTGGAGAGACCCAGTACTTC,CASSFSQGVGETQYF
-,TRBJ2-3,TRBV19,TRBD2,TGTGCCAGTAGTCCTAGACTAGCGGGGAGCACAGATACGCAGTATTTT,CASSPRLAGSTDTQYF
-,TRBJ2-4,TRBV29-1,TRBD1,TGCAGCGTTACTGAAGGGACAGGGGGCGCAGACATTCAGTACTTC,CSVTEGTGGADIQYF